This is a list of T cell receptor beta chains from one sample in a study of response to subunit inactivated influenza vaccine. TCRdb reanalysed the RT-PCR reads using MiXCR and keeps one entry per CDR3 protein. The data contain some 500,000 distinct CDR3 sequences, 10% to 15% of them singletons. The sample in question was PBMCs from blood, obtained about 6 weeks after vaccination. Receptors originate from a man over 45 who received an inactivated influenza vaccine. Both conserved end residues are part of each CDR3. Each record gives: J gene, V gene, CDR3 protein.

>TRBJ2-5|TRBV6-1
CASGITGGLQTQYF
>TRBJ1-6|TRBV19
CASRTTADSPLHF
>TRBJ2-1|TRBV7-9
CASSPFGGLLDNEQFF
>TRBJ2-1|TRBV12-3/TRBV12-4
CASSLSGRWDNEQFF
>TRBJ2-7|TRBV5-1
CASSLDTGQRLYEQYF
>TRBJ2-3|TRBV7-9
CASSHGTTPQYF
>TRBJ2-1|TRBV20-1
CSASTGTSVNEQFF
>TRBJ2-7|TRBV10-3
CAISESSSLTGGRPYEQYF
>TRBJ2-3|TRBV7-2
CASSLASGSPHTQYF
>TRBJ2-2|TRBV7-2
CASSLAKDVGELFF
>TRBJ2-7|TRBV6-2/TRBV6-3
CASSRDSNEQYF
>TRBJ2-7|TRBV7-9
CASSQGGVYEQYF
>TRBJ2-7|TRBV2
CASREHLYEQYF
>TRBJ1-2|TRBV29-1
CIWTGADGYTF
>TRBJ1-3|TRBV6-1
CASRAAGTVSGNTIYF
>TRBJ2-4|TRBV4-3
CASSHARQGKNIQYF
>TRBJ2-1|TRBV15
CATSREPDSYNEQFF
>TRBJ1-5|TRBV12-3/TRBV12-4
CASSLRGLSNQPQHF
>TRBJ1-2|TRBV9
CASSVEGLGYGYTF
>TRBJ2-4|TRBV7-9
CASSSEEKGKNIQYF
>TRBJ1-2|TRBV5-1
CASSPGTGANYGYTF
>TRBJ1-2|TRBV7-2
CASSLDSRSGYGYTF
>TRBJ2-5|TRBV5-4
CASSAGTSGSGQETQYF
>TRBJ2-2|TRBV7-2
CASSRQATSQTGELFF
>TRBJ2-7|TRBV4-3
CASSQEVSGSSGSGYEQYF
>TRBJ2-1|TRBV29-1
CSVGGGLGNNEQFF
>TRBJ1-1|TRBV7-2
CASSLVRKTEAFF
>TRBJ2-5|TRBV5-6
CARSSRRVQETQYF
>TRBJ2-6|TRBV7-8
CASNQRGGLTGANVLTF
>TRBJ2-7|TRBV20-1
CSASHDRAEQYF
>TRBJ2-3|TRBV20-1
CSARDLSTDTQYF
>TRBJ2-7|TRBV20-1
CSARDEGTGVEQYF
>TRBJ2-7|TRBV15
CATSRGLAGDEQYF
>TRBJ2-3|TRBV10-3
CAISESSTRDTQYF
>TRBJ1-2|TRBV5-6
CASSLTSGAGGYTF
>TRBJ1-1|TRBV27
CASSLLGAETEAFF
>TRBJ2-3|TRBV7-9
CASRVWSSGSQDTQYF
>TRBJ2-6|TRBV11-2
CASSARDRGFSGANVLTF
>TRBJ2-4|TRBV19
CASSIDLTSYMDIQYF
>TRBJ1-4|TRBV25-1
CASSEYQGPMGKLFF
>TRBJ2-2|TRBV11-2
CASSRLAGAPSNTGELFF
>TRBJ2-3|TRBV7-1
CARATSGRAGTDTQYF
>TRBJ2-7|TRBV10-3
CAISDGGRKNSYEQYF
>TRBJ1-5|TRBV6-2/TRBV6-3
CASRDTRNQPQHF
>TRBJ2-2|TRBV4-3
CASSQDTARGYELFF
>TRBJ2-5|TRBV7-9
CASSLGTKVAEETQYF
>TRBJ2-7|TRBV9
CASSVAGELSYEQYF